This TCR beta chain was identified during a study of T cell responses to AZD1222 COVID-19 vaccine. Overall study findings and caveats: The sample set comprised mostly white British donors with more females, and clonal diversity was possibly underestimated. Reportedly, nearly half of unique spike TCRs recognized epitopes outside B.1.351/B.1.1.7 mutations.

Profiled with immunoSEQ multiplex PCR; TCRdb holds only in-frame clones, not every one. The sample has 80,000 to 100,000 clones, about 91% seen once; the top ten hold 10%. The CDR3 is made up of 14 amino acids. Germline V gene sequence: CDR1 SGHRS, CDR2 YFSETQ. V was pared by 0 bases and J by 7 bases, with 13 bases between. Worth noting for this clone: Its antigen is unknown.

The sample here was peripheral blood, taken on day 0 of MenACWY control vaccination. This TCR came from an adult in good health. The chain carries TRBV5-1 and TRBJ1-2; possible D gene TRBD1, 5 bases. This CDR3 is CASSLAGQGSGYTF. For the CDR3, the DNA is TGCGCCAGCAGCTTGGCCGGGCAGGGAAGTGGCTACACCTTC.